This T cell receptor (beta chain) was captured by sequencing in a study of T cell responses to AZD1222 COVID-19 vaccine. General observations from the study: Vaccine-associated CD4 TCRs spanned spike, dominant at 160-218 and 743-854.

Germline CDR1 and CDR2: SEHNR and FQNEAQ (reference sequence). CDR3 length: 14 amino acids. The V end was cut by 2 bases, the J end by 9 bases, with 15 bases between. The repertoire was sequenced with immunoSEQ multiplex PCR; TCRdb's copy has only in-frame clones and lacks some. The sample consists of roughly 140,000 clones, 70% to 90% of them appearing once. In regard to this clone: Its target is not known.

The V and J genes are TRBV7-9 and TRBJ2-3, with a weak D call TRBD2 (6 bases). The receptor was isolated from an adult who received the AZD1222 COVID-19 vaccine. The sequences come from peripheral blood, collected 28 days after the second AZD1222 dose. The CDR3 DNA follows: TGTGCCAGCAGCTTAATTCGGGGGAAAATAACGCAGTATTTT. Translated, it gives CASSLIRGKITQYF.